The 16 T cell receptor beta chains listed next were all sequenced from one sample in a study of cytotoxic CD8 clonotypes in ibrutinib-treated CLL. This table comes from immunoSEQ multiplex PCR, and its TCRdb copy is limited to in-frame clones, with some not included. Of around 70,000 clones in the sample, about nine tenths were seen once. The input for sequencing was PBMCs, taken after 12 months of ibrutinib treatment. These receptors originate from a human donor with chronic lymphocytic leukemia.

The chain couples TRBV5-5 to TRBJ2-7, with D hard to call. Germline V gene sequence: CDR1 SGHKS, CDR2 YYEKEE (reference sequence). This CDR3 is built from 16 residues. Trimming removed 1 base from V and 0 bases from J, with 14 bases in between. The CDR3 DNA reads TGTGCCAGCAGCTTGAGGGCCGACACCGCCTCCTACGAGCAGTACTTC. Translation gives CASSLRADTASYEQYF. Based on the CDR3 plus reference TRBV5-5 and TRBJ2-7, the full variable domain is DAGVTQSPTHLIKTRGQQVTLRCSPISGHKSVSWYQQVLGQGPQFIFQYYEKEERGRGNFPDRFSARQFPNYSSELNVNALLLGDSALYLCASSLRADTASYEQYFGPGTRLTVT.

In this sample, this clone turned up once. The chain employs TRBV9 and TRBJ2-5; 7 bases agree with TRBD2. Germline trimming cut 0 bases from V and 6 bases from J; bases unmatched to any gene: 5. Per germline, CDR1 SGDLS and CDR2 YYNGEE. The CDR3 extends over 14 amino acids. CDR3 protein: CASSVDGGRKTQYF. The CDR3 bases are TGTGCCAGCAGCGTAGATGGCGGGAGAAAGACCCAGTACTTC.

This chain joins TRBV5-1 and TRBJ1-2; TRBD1 aligns across 8 bases. Germline-derived CDR1 and CDR2 are SGHRS and YFSETQ. The CDR3 consists of 15 residues. V lost 5 bases to trimming and J lost 6 bases; unmatched junction nucleotides: 12. The chain's CDR3 is CASRLTGELRHGYTF. The CDR3 coding sequence is TGCGCCAGCAGACTGACAGGGGAGTTGCGACATGGCTACACCTTC. Full variable domain (remainder filled in from reference TRBV5-1 and TRBJ1-2): KAGVTQTPRYLIKTRGQQVTLSCSPISGHRSVSWYQQTPGQGLQFLFEYFSETQRNKGNFPGRFSGRQFSNSRSEMNVSTLELGDSALYLCASRLTGELRHGYTFGSGTRLTVV.

V is TRBV7-9 and J is TRBJ1-1; no definite D call. Trimming shortened V by 5 bases and J by 1 base, and 11 bases separated the two germline ends. The CDR3 covers 14 residues. Germline V lookup: CDR1 SEHNR, CDR2 FQNEAQ (reference sequence). The chain's CDR3 is CASSPTLSNTEAFF. The DNA of the CDR3 is TGTGCCAGCAGCCCAACATTGTCGAACACTGAAGCTTTCTTT.

V and J are TRBV11-2 and TRBJ2-1; 7 bases match TRBD2. This CDR3 comprises 14 residues. V was pared by 3 bases and J by 6 bases, with 5 bases of the junction left unmatched. Germline assignment: CDR1 SGHAT and CDR2 FQNNGV. The CDR3 reads CASSFLRESNEQFF. As DNA, the CDR3 is TGTGCCAGCAGCTTCTTGCGGGAGTCCAATGAGCAGTTCTTC.

Only one count was recorded for this clone. V gene TRBV28 combines with J gene TRBJ1-2; 7 bases line up with TRBD1. The CDR3 extends over 15 amino acids. Germline V gene lookup returns CDR1 MDHEN and CDR2 SYDVKM. Unmatched junction bases numbered 4, after V lost 2 bases and J lost 1 base. In DNA form, the CDR3 reads TGTGCCAGCAGTTTAGGGACAGCAAGTAACTATGGCTACACCTTC. This codes for CASSLGTASNYGYTF.

This clone was seen a handful of times. The chain combines TRBV6-1 with TRBJ1-5, with D unresolved. The CDR3 has 13 residues. V was shortened by 10 bases and J by 5 bases, with 15 bases between the two germline ends. Looked up from germline, CDR1 is MNHNS and CDR2 is SASEGT. The DNA of the CDR3 is TGTGCCACAAAACCGGTGCTGCATCAGCCCCAGCATTTT. Protein sequence: CATKPVLHQPQHF.

The chain links TRBV6-5 to TRBJ2-7, with D possibly TRBD2 on 5 matching bases. V lost 0 bases to trimming and J lost 2 bases, with 14 bases between them. In germline, CDR1 is MNHEY, CDR2 SVGAGI. This CDR3 has 16 residues. The CDR3 DNA is TGTGCCAGCAGTTACTCGACGGGGTTAATCCCCTACGAGCAGTACTTC. It is translated as CASSYSTGLIPYEQYF.

This sequence joins TRBV7-9 and TRBJ2-7; 10 nucleotides align to TRBD1. V lost 4 bases to trimming and J lost 0 bases; unmatched junction nucleotides: 6. CDR1 and CDR2 from the germline V gene are SEHNR and FQNEAQ (reference sequence). The CDR3 contains 16 residues. The CDR3 DNA sequence: TGTGCCAGCAGCTCAACCGGGACAGGGGTCTCCTACGAGCAGTACTTC. Translating it yields CASSSTGTGVSYEQYF.

The gene calls are TRBV5-1 and TRBJ2-5; D is possibly TRBD2 (5 bases). V lost 2 bases to trimming and J lost 1 base, with 9 bases between them. Germline V gives CDR1 SGHRS, CDR2 YFSETQ. The CDR3 extends over 14 amino acids. The CDR3 is CASSFTGSQETQYF. In nucleotides, the CDR3 is TGCGCCAGCAGCTTCACGGGGTCCCAAGAGACCCAGTACTTC.

V usage is TRBV10-3 and J usage is TRBJ1-2; 7 bases map to TRBD1. Looked up from germline, CDR1 is ENHRY and CDR2 is SYGVKD. V lost 5 bases to trimming and J lost 1 base; unmatched junction nucleotides: 4. CDR3 length: 14 amino acids. CDR3 in amino acids: CAISPGQDNYGYTF. The CDR3 DNA reads TGTGCCATCAGTCCAGGACAGGATAACTATGGCTACACCTTC.

This chain joins TRBV5-6 and TRBJ2-7, with 12 bases lining up with TRBD1. V lost 4 bases, J lost 5 bases, and 4 bases stayed unmatched. The CDR3 spans 14 residues. CDR1 and CDR2 from the germline V gene are SGHDT and YYEEEE. CDR3 amino acids: CASSRDRGRNEQYF. The CDR3 region has the DNA TGTGCCAGCAGCCGGGACAGGGGGCGGAACGAGCAGTACTTC.

The chain recombines TRBV9 with TRBJ2-2, with unresolved D. CDR3 length: 18 residues. Trimming cost V 0 bases and J 2 bases, with 17 bases left between them. Germline V gene sequence: CDR1 SGDLS, CDR2 YYNGEE. Here the CDR3 DNA reads TGTGCCAGCAGCGTAGATCATCGCAAAACCCGTAACACCGGGGAGCTGTTTTTT. It yields the protein CASSVDHRKTRNTGELFF.

The genes are TRBV7-6 and TRBJ2-7; a weak D match, TRBD1 (6 bases). The CDR3 length is 17 residues. The V and J ends lost 2 bases and 2 bases respectively, with 19 bases between them. Germline values: CDR1 SGHVS, CDR2 FNYEAQ. As DNA, the CDR3 is TGTGCCAGCAGCTTACTTGTTCCGGGACACACTCCCTACGAGCAGTACTTC. This translates into CASSLLVPGHTPYEQYF.

This clone was recorded only once. This chain joins TRBV27 and TRBJ2-1; 11 bases align to TRBD1. The J segment lost 7 bases and the V segment lost 5 bases, leaving 10 bases of the junction unmatched. The CDR3 has 16 amino acids. The germline V gene encodes CDR1 MNHEY and CDR2 SMNVEV (reference sequence). The CDR3 loop is CASSHLGQGAGNEQFF. CDR3 nucleotides: TGTGCCAGCAGTCATCTAGGACAGGGGGCTGGGAATGAGCAGTTCTTC.

The chain couples TRBV2 to TRBJ1-4; D gene unclear. CDR1 SNHLY and CDR2 FYNNEI come from the germline V gene. V lost 7 bases and J lost 7, with 19 bases in between. CDR3 size: 15 residues. The CDR3 DNA reads as TGTGCCAGCATCGCAGGCCTAAGGCTGAGTGAAAAACTGTTTTTT. Translating it yields CASIAGLRLSEKLFF. Variable domain in full (rest from reference TRBV2 and TRBJ1-4): EPEVTQTPSHQVTQMGQEVILRCVPISNHLYFYWYRQILGQKVEFLVSFYNNEISEKSEIFDDQFSVERPDGSNFTLKIRSTKLEDSAMYFCASIAGLRLSEKLFFGSGTQLSVL.